This T cell receptor beta chain stems from a study of regulatory T cells in long-lasting Graves disease. Study information: For a period under 3 months, newly diagnosed Graves' patients had taken antithyroid drugs. Study outcomes and limitations: Fewer public clonotypes were shared by new patients (around 960) than by persistent patients (about 2,800). TCR diversity was lower in persistent Graves' patients than in newly diagnosed ones.

The sample holds many counts of this clonotype. Its specificity is unknown. Arm-PCR of CDR3 regions and iRepertoire HTBI primers were used to build TCR beta libraries. MiXCR was run by TCRdb on the multiplex PCR reads, yielding one entry per CDR3 protein. The sample carries a few hundred thousand distinct CDR3 sequences, 10% to 15% recorded once. Time point of the sample: newly diagnosed GD, antithyroid drugs for less than 3 months. RNA isolated from PBMCs was used to make the TCR library. Germline CDR1 KGHSH, CDR2 LQKENI. This CDR3 spans 16 amino acids. V was clipped by 1 base and J by 0 bases, with 12 bases between them. These sequences were also reported in another study, on T cells in Graves' hyperthyroidism and ophthalmopathy.

This material consisted of peripheral blood mononuclear cells (PBMCs), taken at new diagnosis, from a patient treated with antithyroid drugs. This sequence joins TRBV18 and TRBJ1-1, with D possibly being TRBD1 (5 bases). The origin of this receptor is a woman aged 18-35 years with Graves disease. The CDR3 is CASSPQAGNMNTEAFF. CDR3 DNA: TGTGCCAGCTCACCACAGGCAGGGAACATGAACACTGAAGCTTTCTTT.